This entry describes one TCR beta chain. Its cognate antigen is unknown. This sample is part of a study of shared clonotypes between healthy human individuals. Study-wide points: As a rule, naive subsets had a larger estimated richness than memory subsets. Sampling was confined to blood; repertoires within tissues likely differ.

CDR1 is SEHNR and CDR2 is FQNEAQ in the germline V gene (reference sequence). With 1 base clipped from V and 9 bases from J, the junction kept 10 bases outside the gene matches. The CDR3 runs to 16 residues. Assay used: immunoSEQ multiplex PCR; TCRdb lists only in-frame clones, some missing. The sample holds about 590,000 clones, roughly 95% seen once. Naive CD8 populations comprised CD45RO-negative cells positively selected for CCR7, excluding terminally differentiated effector memory CD45RA+ cells. The V call is TRBV7-9, the J call TRBJ2-1; 9 bases agree with TRBD2. The sequence was collected from a young woman in good health. The sequenced sample was naive CD8+ T cells sorted from blood. CDR3 amino acids: CASSLVRIAGDPEQFF. The CDR3 coding sequence is TGTGCCAGCAGCTTAGTGAGGATAGCGGGAGACCCTGAGCAGTTCTTC.